A selection of T cell receptor beta chains follows, all from one sample in a study of T cell responses to AZD1222 COVID-19 vaccine. Produced via immunoSEQ multiplex PCR; TCRdb's table is partial and in-frame only. The profile shows about 140,000 clones, more than 85% of them singletons. The material was peripheral blood, obtained 28 days after the second AZD1222 dose. These receptors came from an adult who received the AZD1222 COVID-19 vaccine. CDR3s include the opening cysteine and the closing phenylalanine or tryptophan.

J gene	V gene	CDR3 protein
TRBJ2-7	TRBV5-4	CASRGSSYEQYF
TRBJ1-3	TRBV5-6	CASREGTFGNTIYF
TRBJ1-5	TRBV3-1/TRBV3-2	CASSQGGTLNQPQHF
TRBJ1-3	TRBV7-3	CASSLGSGNTIYF
TRBJ1-2	TRBV2	CASSGDQAYGYTF
TRBJ2-7	TRBV12-3/TRBV12-4	CASSLFDEQYF
TRBJ1-4	TRBV7-2	CASSLVVRDEKLFF
TRBJ2-1	TRBV6-4	CASPSETGPYNEQFF
TRBJ1-2	TRBV10-3	CAISGPGAFYGYTF
TRBJ2-5	TRBV28	CASSSPSGSGAQYF
TRBJ2-1	TRBV6-4	CASSDSDRLAGCRYNEQFF
TRBJ2-7	TRBV4-1	CASRVDSSSYEQYF
TRBJ1-6	TRBV28	CASSPGTGLLGFNSPLHF
TRBJ2-5	TRBV4-2	CASSEKGDPGETQYF
TRBJ1-2	TRBV30	CAWLPTGVYGYTF
TRBJ2-7	TRBV27	CASSPGGAPGEQYF
TRBJ1-4	TRBV11-3	CASSLAKPPGNTPTNEKLFF
TRBJ2-2	TRBV3-1/TRBV3-2	CASSPDTGELFF
TRBJ2-7	TRBV5-6	CASTREGWGYSYEQYF
TRBJ2-7	TRBV7-9	CASSLGLAGYEQYF
TRBJ2-3	TRBV9	CASKGAGDTQYF
TRBJ1-2	TRBV5-1	CASSPYEGRSAGYTF
TRBJ2-7	TRBV11-2	CASSLGVISYEQYF
TRBJ2-2	TRBV5-1	CASSQRQGRAGELFF
TRBJ2-7	TRBV10-3	CAISFDIAYEQYF
TRBJ1-4	TRBV5-6	CASWVKTDKLFF
TRBJ1-1	TRBV2	CASRLQGIGTEAFF
TRBJ1-4	TRBV7-9	CASSLGRATNEKLFF
TRBJ2-7	TRBV6-2/TRBV6-3	CASSSTGFGEQYF
TRBJ2-3	TRBV9	CASSFSPYGTDTQYF
TRBJ2-7	TRBV28	CAINRPRALGESYEQYF
TRBJ2-5	TRBV7-2	CASSFYRDSQETQYF
TRBJ2-1	TRBV6-4	CASSGGSGGNEQFF
TRBJ2-1	TRBV6-5	CASSYAGPYNEQFF
TRBJ1-4	TRBV11-2	CASARGREKLFF
TRBJ2-7	TRBV10-3	CAISDPSRRASYEQYF
TRBJ2-2	TRBV7-7	CASRASGAGTGELFF
TRBJ2-1	TRBV2	CASRAETGPTGQFF
TRBJ1-2	TRBV12-3/TRBV12-4	CAVRRDYGYTF
TRBJ1-1	TRBV19	CASSIEARGTEAFF
TRBJ2-7	TRBV19	CAAGTNLYEQYF
TRBJ1-4	TRBV28	CASSLSGQINEKLFF
TRBJ1-1	TRBV14	CASSLQEGTEAFF
TRBJ2-5	TRBV15	CATSSRTPQETQYF
TRBJ2-7	TRBV6-2/TRBV6-3	CASSNRPPEQYF
TRBJ1-2	TRBV4-2	CASSQSILANYGYTF
TRBJ1-1	TRBV2	CASSEQGNTEAFF
TRBJ2-5	TRBV27	CASSLWTGDTAETQYF
TRBJ1-2	TRBV5-1	CASSEGPLANYGYTF
TRBJ2-1	TRBV3-1/TRBV3-2	CASSQNPPGLAGGINEQFF
TRBJ2-1	TRBV5-1	CASRWGGDNEQFF
TRBJ2-3	TRBV27	CASSGAEFTDTQYF
TRBJ1-2	TRBV27	CASSLRGNGYTF
TRBJ2-6	TRBV7-3	CASSLDPPSGANVLTF
TRBJ1-1	TRBV6-2/TRBV6-3	CASSYRQVNTEAFF
TRBJ2-2	TRBV7-3	CASSVQTSGSGELFF
TRBJ1-5	TRBV19	CASSNAGGQPQHF
TRBJ2-7	TRBV2	CASRGRTTSYEQYF
TRBJ2-5	TRBV7-2	CASSVGDRDQETQYF